This T cell receptor (beta chain) was captured by sequencing in a study of blood T cell repertoires in COVID-19. Study information: Samples of COVID-19 (acute and convalescent) were obtained from the United States, Italy and Spain. Sample material is recorded as cDNA or gDNA derived from T cells, B-cell-depleted T cells, or PBMCs.

Per the original methods: Amplification of reference gene primers was used by the study to estimate nucleated cell counts. Measured with immunoSEQ multiplex PCR; TCRdb has only the in-frame clones, and not every one. From that table come the V and J calls and clone size; the DNA was used to work out D and trimming. The sample shows about 530,000 clones, roughly nine tenths of them seen only once. The Seattle site enrolled patients during active infection and followed them longitudinally. Germline V gene lookup returns CDR1 MNHEY and CDR2 SVGAGI. Trimming pared 6 bases from V and 7 bases from J, leaving 18 bases between. CDR3 length: 15 residues.

This TCR derives from a woman in her forties or fifties with COVID-19, enrolled during active disease. This rearrangement joins TRBV6-5 to TRBJ2-2; tentatively, D is TRBD1 (6 bases). Sequencing used peripheral blood. The CDR3 loop reads CASSQNREAVGELFF. The DNA for the CDR3 is TGTGCCAGCAGCCAGAACAGGGAAGCTGTCGGGGAGCTGTTTTTT.